The source of this T cell receptor (beta chain) is a study of blood T cell repertoires in COVID-19. Study summary: From T cells, B-cell-depleted T cells, or PBMCs came the material, which was cDNA or gDNA.

CDR3 length: 13 residues. Germline V gene data show CDR1 as SEHNR and CDR2 as FQNEAQ (reference sequence). V lost 3 bases and J 1 base, leaving 6 bases between the germline ends. This clone has a handful of counts. How the authors handled the data: Using reference gene primer amplification, nucleated cell counts were estimated. Measured with immunoSEQ multiplex PCR; TCRdb has only the in-frame clones, and not every one. Clone size and V and J calls were adopted from that table, with D and trimming inferred from the DNA. This repertoire shows tens of thousands of clones, roughly nine tenths found once; its top ten account for roughly 1.5%.

Sequencing was performed on peripheral blood. The receptor was derived from a man aged 55 to 70 with acute or convalescent COVID-19. This rearrangement joins TRBV7-9 to TRBJ1-1, with D unresolved. Written as DNA, the CDR3 is TGTGCCAGCAGCTTCCGGTCGAACACTGAAGCTTTCTTT. It specifies CASSFRSNTEAFF.